These T cell receptor beta chains were read from a single sample in a study of beta chain features in type 1 diabetes. Assay used: immunoSEQ multiplex PCR; TCRdb lists only in-frame clones, some missing. Of 390,000 or so clones listed, 11% to 15% are singletons. What was sequenced was naive CD4+ T cells from blood. These receptors were obtained from a man aged 25-45 years in good health. Each CDR3 is given with its conserved first and last residue. Fields, in order: clone size, V gene, D gene, J gene, CDR3 DNA, CDR3 protein. The D gene is left open where the match is weak. Clone size appears in some rows only: once, few, many, or a class for an expanded clone.

-	TRBV7-9	-	TRBJ2-6	TGTGCCAGCAGCTTAGCGGGAGGTGGGGCCAACGTCCTGACTTTC	CASSLAGGGANVLTF
few	TRBV19	-	TRBJ2-5	TGTGCCAGTAGTCGTGGGGATGGACGGAGACAAGAGACCCAGTACTTC	CASSRGDGRRQETQYF
-	TRBV29-1	-	TRBJ1-4	TGCAGCGTCAAAATCGTTATTACTGGGGAAAAACTGTTTTTT	CSVKIVITGEKLFF
few	TRBV7-9	-	TRBJ2-5	TGTGCCAGCAGCTTAGTTCGGGGCGGTCCCCAAGAGACCCAGTACTTC	CASSLVRGGPQETQYF
-	TRBV27	-	TRBJ2-5	TGTGCCAGCCCTTACGGCGCGGTGGTGGAGACCCAGTACTTC	CASPYGAVVETQYF
few	TRBV7-2	-	TRBJ2-4	TGTGCCAGCAGCTCGGCGGTGGGGGACATTCAGTACTTC	CASSSAVGDIQYF
-	TRBV20-1	-	TRBJ2-1	TGCAGTGCCCTTGGTCTGAATGAGCAGTTCTTC	CSALGLNEQFF
-	TRBV11-3	TRBD2	TRBJ2-1	TGTGCCAGCAGCCAGACTAGCGGTCCCTCCGGTGAGCAGTTCTTC	CASSQTSGPSGEQFF
few	TRBV18	TRBD1	TRBJ2-7	TGTGCCAGCTCACCAAATCGGGACAGGGGCGCCGAGCAGTACTTC	CASSPNRDRGAEQYF
-	TRBV11-2	TRBD2	TRBJ2-1	TGTGCCAGCAGCTTACAACTAGCGGGAGTCGGTGAGCAGTTCTTC	CASSLQLAGVGEQFF
-	TRBV9	TRBD1	TRBJ1-4	TGTGCCAGCGGCTTGGGGTCGACAGGGCGGGATGAAAAACTGTTTTTT	CASGLGSTGRDEKLFF
-	TRBV5-4	-	TRBJ2-1	TGTGCCAGCAGCTTATGGACGTATAATGAGCAGTTCTTC	CASSLWTYNEQFF
few	TRBV9	TRBD2	TRBJ2-1	TGTGCCAGCAGCGTAGACTCGGCGGGAGTTCTCAATGAGCAGTTCTTC	CASSVDSAGVLNEQFF
few	TRBV6-6	-	TRBJ2-1	TGTGCCAGCAGTTCCAAAAAGGGCAATGAGCAGTTCTTC	CASSSKKGNEQFF
-	TRBV28	TRBD2	TRBJ2-1	TGTGCCAGCACCCGTGCCGGGACTAGCGGGATAGGCAATGGAGAGCAGTTCTTC	CASTRAGTSGIGNGEQFF
-	TRBV21-1	-	TRBJ2-3	TGTGCCAGCAGCCACTTTATTCGTTGGGAAGATACGCAGTATTTT	CASSHFIRWEDTQYF
few	TRBV11-2	TRBD2	TRBJ2-1	TGTGCCAGCAGCCCGATTAGCGGGGTGGATGAGCAGTTCTTC	CASSPISGVDEQFF
few	TRBV20-1	TRBD1	TRBJ1-2	TGCAGTGCTAGAAGACAGGGGGGCTACACCTTC	CSARRQGGYTF
-	TRBV5-4	-	TRBJ2-3	TGTGCCAGCAGCTCAACCCACCCAGATACGCAGTATTTT	CASSSTHPDTQYF
few	TRBV6-6	TRBD1	TRBJ2-4	TGTGCCGGCGGGACAGGCTCGAGACAGTACTTC	CAGGTGSRQYF
-	TRBV5-1	TRBD1	TRBJ1-2	TGCGCCAGCAGCCCATTGAAGGACAGGTCTTATGGCTACACCTTC	CASSPLKDRSYGYTF
few	TRBV7-9	TRBD1	TRBJ1-2	TGTGCCAGCAGCACCCCCGGGACAGCAAACTATGGCTACACCTTC	CASSTPGTANYGYTF
-	TRBV29-1	-	TRBJ1-2	TGCAGCGGGGAGAAGATTAACTATGGCTACACCTTC	CSGEKINYGYTF
-	TRBV9	TRBD2	TRBJ2-3	TGTGCCAGCAGCCTTGGGGAGGGAAGAGGTCTGGATACGCAGTATTTT	CASSLGEGRGLDTQYF
-	TRBV28	-	TRBJ1-1	TGTGCCAGCAGCCGGAATACTCCCGCAGAAGCTTTCTTT	CASSRNTPAEAFF
few	TRBV9	-	TRBJ2-3	TGTGCCAGCAGCGTAGGGGAGATCACAGATACGCAGTATTTT	CASSVGEITDTQYF
-	TRBV4-3	-	TRBJ2-1	TGCGCCAGCAGCCAAGATACGGGGAACCACAATGAGCAGTTCTTC	CASSQDTGNHNEQFF
few	TRBV7-9	-	TRBJ2-3	TGTGCCAGCAGCTCCCTCGCCGATACGCAGTATTTT	CASSSLADTQYF
-	TRBV18	-	TRBJ1-1	TGTGCCAGCTCACCCCTACTGAATCCGAACACTGAAGCTTTCTTT	CASSPLLNPNTEAFF
few	TRBV7-6	-	TRBJ2-7	TGTGCCAGCAGCCCACCTCGTCTCGGGACGGATTACGAGCAGTACTTC	CASSPPRLGTDYEQYF
few	TRBV13	TRBD2	TRBJ2-3	TGTGCCAGCGAACCTCAAAATCCTAGCGGGAGGAGCACAGATACGCAGTATTTT	CASEPQNPSGRSTDTQYF
-	TRBV2	TRBD2	TRBJ2-1	TGTGCCAGCACTGACGTCGGGACTAGCGGGAGTGGCGAGCAGTTCTTC	CASTDVGTSGSGEQFF
-	TRBV30	TRBD2	TRBJ2-1	TGTGCCTGGAGTCCTAGACTAGCAGGTTCTAGTGAGCAGTTCTTC	CAWSPRLAGSSEQFF
-	TRBV5-4	TRBD1	TRBJ1-2	TGTGCCAGCAGCTTGGGAGGACAGGGATCGAACTATGGCTACACCTTC	CASSLGGQGSNYGYTF
few	TRBV28	-	TRBJ1-5	TGTGCCAGCAGCCACCTCAATCAGCCCCAGCATTTT	CASSHLNQPQHF
once	TRBV6-5	-	TRBJ1-3	TGTGCCAGCAGTCCAACAGGGATCTCCGGAAACACCATATATTTT	CASSPTGISGNTIYF
-	TRBV13	TRBD1	TRBJ2-5	TGTGCCAGCAGCTTAGTTCGCGGCGGGACAGGGGAGACCCAGTACTTC	CASSLVRGGTGETQYF
-	TRBV30	TRBD1	TRBJ1-2	TGTGCCTGGAGGGACAGGGGAGCTAACTATGGCTACACCTTC	CAWRDRGANYGYTF
-	TRBV6-6	TRBD1	TRBJ2-7	TGTGCCAGCAGTCCCTCCGGGACAGGGATTGACTTC	CASSPSGTGIDF
few	TRBV6-1	-	TRBJ2-7	TGTGCCAGCAGTGACTACGGACAGACCTACGAGCAGTACTTC	CASSDYGQTYEQYF
-	TRBV6-6	-	TRBJ2-1	TGTGCCAGCAGTTTATCCTACAATGAGCAGTTCTTC	CASSLSYNEQFF
-	TRBV4-3	TRBD2	TRBJ2-1	TGCGCCAGCAGCCAACTTCGGCTGGGGCGGGAGGGCCTCTTGAACTCCTACAATGAGCAGTTCTTC	CASSQLRLGREGLLNSYNEQFF
-	TRBV13	-	TRBJ2-2	TGTGCCAGCAGCTTATACCGGGAGCCAAAAACCGGGGAGCTGTTTTTT	CASSLYREPKTGELFF
-	TRBV30	-	TRBJ1-6	TGTGCCTGGAGTGTACGCCAGACCGGTAATTCACCCCTCCACTTT	CAWSVRQTGNSPLHF
-	TRBV5-1	-	TRBJ2-5	TGCGCCAGCAGCTTTGACAAGACCCAGTACTTC	CASSFDKTQYF
-	TRBV9	-	TRBJ1-2	TGTGCCAGCAGCCCAGACCGTCGGGACTATGGCTACACCTTC	CASSPDRRDYGYTF
-	TRBV2	-	TRBJ1-5	TGTGCCAGCAGTGAAGGTCCGCAGCCCCAGCATTTT	CASSEGPQPQHF
few	TRBV4-3	TRBD2	TRBJ2-1	TGCGCCAGCAGCAGACTAGCGGGAGGTTCCTACAATGAGCAGTTCTTC	CASSRLAGGSYNEQFF
-	TRBV7-8	-	TRBJ1-2	TGTGCCAGCAGCGCCGGGACTACATATGGCTACACCTTC	CASSAGTTYGYTF
few	TRBV7-9	-	TRBJ2-5	TGTGCCAGCAGCACCACAGGGAGGGAGGAGACCCAGTACTTC	CASSTTGREETQYF
-	TRBV5-4	-	TRBJ2-5	TGTGCCAGCAGCTTGGTTGGGGCGCAAGAGACCCAGTACTTC	CASSLVGAQETQYF
-	TRBV7-2	-	TRBJ1-2	TGTGCCAGCAGCGCTCGATATAACTATGGCTACACCTTC	CASSARYNYGYTF
-	TRBV4-3	-	TRBJ2-7	TGCGCCAGCAGCCAAGAAGGCTACGAGCAGTACTTC	CASSQEGYEQYF
few	TRBV14	TRBD2	TRBJ2-3	TGTGCCAGCAGCCAAGAATTAGCGGGAGTGGTGAATACGCAGTATTTT	CASSQELAGVVNTQYF